Presented here are 30 T cell receptor beta chains from one specimen sequenced in a study of T cell changes during pregnancy in multiple sclerosis. Only in-frame clones appear in the TCRdb table, and some are missing; sequencing was by immunoSEQ multiplex PCR. The sample carries 65,000 to 85,000 clones, roughly 90% recorded once. Sequencing was performed on peripheral blood, taken in the second trimester of pregnancy. The receptors stem from a female donor with multiple sclerosis, enrolled in a pregnancy study.

V gene TRBV4-2 combines with J gene TRBJ2-4; 12 positions agree with TRBD2. This CDR3 is 16 amino acids long. V gave up 5 bases and J gave up 5 bases; unmatched junction bases: 7. Germline V lookup: CDR1 LGHNA, CDR2 YNFKEQ. The CDR3 DNA reads TGTGCCAGCAGCTCTCCTAGCGGGGGGGCCCAAAACATTCAGTACTTC. Encoded protein: CASSSPSGGAQNIQYF.

This chain joins TRBV18 and TRBJ2-5; 10 nucleotides align to TRBD2. Germline V lookup: CDR1 KGHSH, CDR2 LQKENI. Trimming took 1 base from V and 2 from J; bases not matched to a gene: 4. This CDR3 has 16 residues. The DNA for the CDR3 is TGTGCCAGCTCACCACGGGCTAGCGGGAGTCAAGAGACCCAGTACTTC. Translating gives CASSPRASGSQETQYF. Looking up the rest from reference TRBV18 and TRBJ2-5 gives the full variable domain: NAGVMQNPRHLVRRRGQEARLRCSPMKGHSHVYWYRQLPEEGLKFMVYLQKENIIDESGMPKERFSAEFPKEGPSILRIQQVVRGDSAAYFCASSPRASGSQETQYFGPGTRLLVL.

This clone is a singleton in its sample. The chain is built from TRBV5-1 and TRBJ2-3, with TRBD2 as a possible D gene (6 bases). The ends were cut back, 3 bases at V and 3 bases at J, with 14 bases in the middle. CDR3 length: 15 residues. CDR1 and CDR2 (germline): SGHRS, YFSETQ. The DNA for the CDR3 is TGCGCCAGCAGCTCCGACGGAGGGGTAACAGATACGCAGTATTTT. Its protein is CASSSDGGVTDTQYF.

This chain uses TRBV6-4 with TRBJ2-1; 8 bases are a match to TRBD1. With V trimmed by 0 bases and J by 7 bases, 5 bases remained unmatched. The CDR3 spans 15 residues. Germline V gives CDR1 MRHNA, CDR2 SNTAGT. Written as DNA, the CDR3 is TGTGCCAGCAGTGACTCTGACAGGGGTGGGAATGAGCAGTTCTTC. Its protein is CASSDSDRGGNEQFF.

This rearrangement joins TRBV5-1 to TRBJ2-7, with 10 bases that match TRBD1. The V and J ends lost 4 bases and 5 bases, in that order; junction bases with no gene match: 9. The CDR3 covers 15 residues. Germline V lookup: CDR1 SGHRS, CDR2 YFSETQ. The CDR3 spells CASSPGTGAMNEQYF. The CDR3 coding sequence is TGCGCCAGCAGCCCAGGGACAGGGGCTATGAACGAGCAGTACTTC.

This clone was found a few times. V gene TRBV7-9 combines with J gene TRBJ1-6; 8 nucleotides line up with TRBD1. Germline lookup yields CDR1 SEHNR and CDR2 FQNEAQ (reference sequence). The length of the CDR3 is 14 residues. Trimming took 4 bases from V and 9 from J; bases not matched to a gene: 5. The CDR3 nucleotides are TGTGCCAGCAGCTCCGGGACAGGAGGTTCACCCCTCCACTTT. Translating it yields CASSSGTGGSPLHF.

This sequence joins TRBV19 and TRBJ1-2, with D possibly matching TRBD1 (5 bases). V was cut by 1 base and J by 6 bases, with 9 bases left in between. Germline values: CDR1 LNHDA, CDR2 SQIVND (reference sequence). This CDR3 is 13 amino acids long. CDR3 nucleotide sequence: TGTGCCAGTAGTATAGTAACAGGTGATGGCTACACCTTC. It is translated as CASSIVTGDGYTF.

This clone has a handful of counts. The chain uses TRBV5-1 and TRBJ2-2; tentative D call: TRBD2 (6 bases). The CDR3 covers 14 residues. The V gene lost 5 bases and the J gene lost 2 bases, with 10 bases spanning the gap. Germline CDR1 is SGHRS and CDR2 is YFSETQ. CDR3 DNA sequence: TGCGCCAGCAGTGGAGCGGGCAACACCGGGGAGCTGTTTTTT. As protein: CASSGAGNTGELFF.

This chain connects TRBV5-1 to TRBJ1-4; D call uncertain. Looked up from germline, CDR1 is SGHRS and CDR2 is YFSETQ. The CDR3 sequence is 15 residues long. Trimming left V 4 bases short and J 0 bases short, with 10 bases between. CDR3: CASSGSIATNEKLFF. The CDR3 nucleotides are TGCGCCAGCAGCGGCTCCATTGCAACTAATGAAAAACTGTTTTTT.

V and J are TRBV5-1 and TRBJ2-7; TRBD2 agrees at 7 bases. The CDR3 has 16 residues. The V and J ends lost 1 base and 1 base, in that order; junction bases with no gene match: 8. CDR1 is SGHRS and CDR2 is YFSETQ in the germline V gene. CDR3 region: CASSLLAGQFSYEQYF. The CDR3 coding sequence is TGCGCCAGCAGCTTGTTAGCGGGCCAATTTTCCTACGAGCAGTACTTC.

The chain is built from TRBV6-5 and TRBJ1-1; D possibly corresponds to TRBD1 (6 bases). Trimming shortened V by 0 bases and J by 3 bases, and 14 bases separated the two germline ends. This CDR3 has 16 amino acids. In germline, CDR1 is MNHEY, CDR2 SVGAGI. CDR3 loop: CASSYSGAGAHTEAFF. The CDR3 DNA follows: TGTGCCAGCAGTTACTCGGGGGCAGGGGCCCACACTGAAGCTTTCTTT.

This clone was seen a few times. This chain links TRBV2 with TRBJ1-1, with a weak D call TRBD1 (6 bases). Trimming pared 5 bases from V and 1 base from J, leaving 11 bases between. CDR1 is SNHLY and CDR2 is FYNNEI in the germline V gene. CDR3 size: 14 residues. In nucleotides, the CDR3 is TGTGCCAGCAGTAACAGGGTCGGGAACACTGAAGCTTTCTTT. Translated, it gives CASSNRVGNTEAFF.

V gene TRBV18 combines with J gene TRBJ2-7; 9 nucleotides line up with TRBD2. This CDR3 region has 16 residues. V gave up 0 bases and J gave up 0 bases; unmatched junction bases: 3. The germline CDR1 and CDR2 sequences are KGHSH and LQKENI. The DNA of the CDR3 is TGTGCCAGCTCACCACCCCTAGCGGGGACCTCCTACGAGCAGTACTTC. Translated: CASSPPLAGTSYEQYF.

V gene TRBV30 combines with J gene TRBJ2-7, with TRBD1 as a possible D gene (5 bases). Germline V gene sequence: CDR1 GTSNPN, CDR2 SVGIG (reference sequence). V was clipped by 7 bases and J by 3 bases, with 13 bases between them. The CDR3 runs to 12 residues. As DNA, the CDR3 is TGTGCCTCTCAGGGTCCCTACTACGAGCAGTACTTC. Translating it yields CASQGPYYEQYF.

V and J are TRBV19 and TRBJ1-5; TRBD1 aligns across 10 bases. CDR1 and CDR2 from the germline V gene are LNHDA and SQIVND (reference sequence). The CDR3 extends over 13 amino acids. Germline trimming cut 6 bases from V and 5 bases from J; bases unmatched to any gene: 1. CDR3: CASRDRGDQPQHF. As DNA, the CDR3 is TGTGCCAGTAGGGACAGGGGGGATCAGCCCCAGCATTTT.

The genes are TRBV7-9 and TRBJ2-1; no clear D. The CDR3 contains 13 residues. The ends were cut back, 1 base at V and 5 bases at J, with 6 bases in the middle. Germline CDR1 and CDR2: SEHNR and FQNEAQ (reference sequence). CDR3 protein: CASSLGAHNEQFF. DNA of the CDR3: TGTGCCAGCAGCTTAGGGGCCCACAATGAGCAGTTCTTC.

The chain employs TRBV27 and TRBJ2-5, with 10 positions matching TRBD1. CDR1 is MNHEY and CDR2 is SMNVEV in the germline V gene (reference sequence). Germline trimming cut 6 bases from V and 5 bases from J; bases unmatched to any gene: 9. The CDR3 consists of 15 residues. The CDR3: CASSYRDRGGETQYF. CDR3 bases: TGTGCCAGCAGCTACCGGGACAGGGGTGGGGAGACCCAGTACTTC.

The rearrangement joins TRBV7-6 to TRBJ2-7; 13 bases align to TRBD2. CDR3 length: 19 residues. Per germline, CDR1 SGHVS and CDR2 FNYEAQ. J was trimmed by 4 bases and V by 1 base; bases with no gene match: 13. The CDR3 loop reads CASSLVGPTSGRAQYEQYF. In DNA, the CDR3 is TGTGCCAGCAGCTTAGTAGGGCCTACTAGCGGGAGGGCCCAGTACGAGCAGTACTTC.

The chain has TRBV29-1 and TRBJ2-3; D unclear. The CDR3 spans 14 residues. V gave up 1 base and J gave up 5 bases, with 13 bases separating them. CDR1 and CDR2 from the germline V gene are SQVTM and ANQGSEA. The CDR3 DNA reads TGCAGCGTTGAAGGGTCCAGGAAGTTAGATACGCAGTATTTT. Residues: CSVEGSRKLDTQYF.

This rearrangement joins TRBV19 to TRBJ2-7, with TRBD2 as a possible D gene (6 bases). Trimming cost V 3 bases and J 6 bases, with 15 bases left between them. This CDR3 has 14 amino acids. CDR1 LNHDA and CDR2 SQIVND come from the germline V gene (reference sequence). The CDR3 DNA is TGTGCCAGTAGTATGTCGGGGGTTAGGGGCGAGCAGTACTTC. This gives the protein CASSMSGVRGEQYF.

The V gene is TRBV27, the J gene TRBJ2-1, with TRBD1 matching over 9 bases. J was trimmed by 9 bases and V by 6 bases; bases with no gene match: 6. The length of the CDR3 is 13 residues. The germline CDR1 and CDR2 sequences are MNHEY and SMNVEV (reference sequence). The CDR3 loop is CASSNRGQGEQFF. The CDR3 nucleotides read TGTGCCAGCAGCAACAGGGGGCAGGGTGAGCAGTTCTTC.

The rearrangement uses TRBV6-5 and TRBJ2-7; unclear D gene. This CDR3 region has 12 residues. Per germline, CDR1 MNHEY and CDR2 SVGAGI. Trimming stripped 8 bases from V and 5 bases from J, with 13 bases between. Written as DNA, the CDR3 is TGTGCCAGCCCCCTAAGATTCCACGAGCAGTACTTC. Translating gives CASPLRFHEQYF.

CDR3: CASSSTRGRSEAFF. The CDR3 DNA sequence: TGTGCCAGCAGCTCTACCAGGGGACGGAGTGAAGCTTTCTTT. The rearrangement uses TRBV7-9 and TRBJ1-1; TRBD1 is a possible D gene (6 bases). The CDR3 consists of 14 residues. From germline, CDR1 is SEHNR and CDR2 FQNEAQ (reference sequence). V lost 4 bases and J lost 7, with 16 bases in between.

The chain combines TRBV6-4 with TRBJ1-4; TRBD1 matches 7 bases. The length of the CDR3 is 15 residues. V was pared by 6 bases and J by 8 bases, with 12 bases of the junction left unmatched. Germline values: CDR1 MRHNA, CDR2 SNTAGT. In DNA, the CDR3 is TGTGCCAGCAGCGCCTTTGGGCAGGGGGGCGAAAAACTGTTTTTT. Its protein product is CASSAFGQGGEKLFF.

For this clone: This specimen includes other DNA sequences encoding the same CDR3. The V call is TRBV20-1, the J call TRBJ2-7, with D possibly matching TRBD2 (5 bases). The CDR3 spans 11 residues. Germline loops: CDR1 DFQATT, CDR2 SNEGSKA (reference sequence). V was clipped by 5 bases and J by 3 bases, with 8 bases between them. As DNA, the CDR3 is TGCAGTGCTCCACGGGGCTACGAGCAGTACTTC. Its protein is CSAPRGYEQYF.

The chain has TRBV6-4 and TRBJ2-1; 11 bases line up with TRBD2. Germline CDR1 MRHNA, CDR2 SNTAGT. The CDR3 has 16 amino acids. With V trimmed by 10 bases and J by 6 bases, 14 bases remained unmatched. This CDR3 is CATREDGTSGANEQFF. For the CDR3, the DNA is TGTGCCACCAGAGAAGACGGGACTAGCGGAGCCAATGAGCAGTTCTTC.

The gene calls are TRBV6-5 and TRBJ1-1; 8 bases map to TRBD1. The V gene's germline CDR1 is MNHEY and CDR2 SVGAGI. With 6 bases clipped from V and 6 bases from J, the junction kept 12 bases outside the gene matches. The CDR3 consists of 15 residues. The CDR3 sequence is CASSSQGAASSEAFF. CDR3 DNA sequence: TGTGCCAGCAGCTCCCAGGGGGCCGCCTCATCTGAAGCTTTCTTT.

The V call is TRBV5-1, the J call TRBJ2-1; a weak D match, TRBD1 (6 bases). Per germline, CDR1 SGHRS and CDR2 YFSETQ. CDR3 length: 15 residues. Deletions cut 7 bases from V and 6 bases from J, with 20 bases between. The CDR3 sequence is CASGTAQGGANEQFF. The CDR3 region has the DNA TGCGCCAGCGGCACAGCACAGGGTGGGGCCAATGAGCAGTTCTTC.

J is TRBJ2-7 and V is TRBV5-1; D is perhaps TRBD2 (6 bases). Germline-derived CDR1 and CDR2 are SGHRS and YFSETQ. Trimming left V 4 bases short and J 3 bases short, with 14 bases between. The CDR3 covers 14 residues. DNA for the CDR3: TGCGCCAGCAGCGAGAAGTTGGGGGGCTACGAGCAGTACTTC. Its translation: CASSEKLGGYEQYF.

The chain combines TRBV12-2 with TRBJ2-3; whether TRBD2, the table's D call, matches the DNA was not checked. TRBV12-2 is deemed a pseudogene. The CDR3 extends over 15 amino acids. The CDR3 sequence is CASRTSGNRTDTQYF. DNA for the CDR3: TGTGCAAGCCGCACTAGCGGGAACCGCACAGATACGCAGTATTTT.